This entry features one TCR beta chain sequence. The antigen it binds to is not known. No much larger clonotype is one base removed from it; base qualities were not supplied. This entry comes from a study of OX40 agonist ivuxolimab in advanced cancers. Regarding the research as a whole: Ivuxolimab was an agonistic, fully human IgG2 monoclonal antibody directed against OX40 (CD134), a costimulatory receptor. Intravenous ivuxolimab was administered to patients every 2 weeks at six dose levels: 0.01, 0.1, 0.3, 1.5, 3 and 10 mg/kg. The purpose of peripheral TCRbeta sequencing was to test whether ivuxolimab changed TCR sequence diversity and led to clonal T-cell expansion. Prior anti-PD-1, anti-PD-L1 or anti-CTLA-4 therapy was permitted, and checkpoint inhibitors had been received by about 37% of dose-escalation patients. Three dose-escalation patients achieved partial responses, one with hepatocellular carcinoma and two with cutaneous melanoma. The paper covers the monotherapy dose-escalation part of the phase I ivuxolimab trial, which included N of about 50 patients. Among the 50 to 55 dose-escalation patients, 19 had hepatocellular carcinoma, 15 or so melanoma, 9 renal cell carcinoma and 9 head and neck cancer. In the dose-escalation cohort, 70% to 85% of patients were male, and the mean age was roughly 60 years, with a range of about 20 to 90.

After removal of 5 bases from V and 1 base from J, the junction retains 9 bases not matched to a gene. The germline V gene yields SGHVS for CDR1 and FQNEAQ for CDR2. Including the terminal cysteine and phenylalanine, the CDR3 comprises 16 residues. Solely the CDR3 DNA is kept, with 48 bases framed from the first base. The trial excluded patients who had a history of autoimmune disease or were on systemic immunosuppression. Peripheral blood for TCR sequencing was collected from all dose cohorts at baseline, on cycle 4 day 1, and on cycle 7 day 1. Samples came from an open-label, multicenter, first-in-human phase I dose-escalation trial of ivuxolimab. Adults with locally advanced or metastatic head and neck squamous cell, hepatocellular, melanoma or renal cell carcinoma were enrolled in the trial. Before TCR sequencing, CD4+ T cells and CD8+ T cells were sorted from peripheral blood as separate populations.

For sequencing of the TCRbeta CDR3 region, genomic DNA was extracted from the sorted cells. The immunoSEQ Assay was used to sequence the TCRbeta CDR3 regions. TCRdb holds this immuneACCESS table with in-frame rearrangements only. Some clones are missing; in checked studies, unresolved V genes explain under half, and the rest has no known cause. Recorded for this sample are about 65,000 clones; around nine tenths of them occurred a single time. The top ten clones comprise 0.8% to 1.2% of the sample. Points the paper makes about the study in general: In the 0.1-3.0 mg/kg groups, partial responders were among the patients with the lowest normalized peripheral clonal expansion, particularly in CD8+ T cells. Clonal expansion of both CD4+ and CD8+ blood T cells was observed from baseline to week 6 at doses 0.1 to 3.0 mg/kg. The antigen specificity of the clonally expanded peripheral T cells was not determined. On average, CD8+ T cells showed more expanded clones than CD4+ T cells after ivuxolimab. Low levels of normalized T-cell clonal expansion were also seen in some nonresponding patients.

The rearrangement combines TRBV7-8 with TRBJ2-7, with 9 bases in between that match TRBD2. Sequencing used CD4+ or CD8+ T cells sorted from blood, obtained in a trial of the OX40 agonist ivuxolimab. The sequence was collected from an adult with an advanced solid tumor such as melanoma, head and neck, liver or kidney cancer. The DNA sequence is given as TGTGCCAGCAGCCGCGGGAGGGGGGTCCATTCCTACGAGCAGTACTTC. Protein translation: CASSRGRGVHSYEQYF.